The 30 T cell receptor beta chains listed next were all sequenced from one sample in a study of cytomegalovirus exposure and HLA in healthy donors (dated by TCRdb to 2016 to 2017). The receptor library was made with the immunoSEQ multiplex PCR assay. The table was pulled from immuneACCESS by TCRdb, which kept in-frame rearrangements only. Such tables lose some clones; where checked, under half of the loss comes from unresolved V genes, and the rest has no known cause. This sample comprises around 300,000 clones, approximately 91% of them detected only once. Around 0.91% of the sample is held by the ten biggest clonotypes. Sequencing was performed on PBMCs. These receptors were taken from a young man in good health and CMV-seronegative.

CDR3 loop: CASRGRGLERNTQYF. The DNA of the CDR3 is TGTGCCAGCAGGGGGAGGGGTCTCGAGAGAAATACGCAGTATTTT. This chain uses TRBV7-7 with TRBJ2-3; 7 bases are a match to TRBD2. CDR1 and CDR2 from the germline V gene are SSHAT and FNYEAQ (reference sequence). With 6 bases clipped from V and 7 bases from J, the junction kept 13 bases outside the gene matches. The CDR3 has 15 residues.

The chain carries TRBV10-1 and TRBJ2-1; D not certain. This CDR3 has 13 amino acids. Germline V gene lookup returns CDR1 WNHNN and CDR2 SYGVQD (reference sequence). Trimming shortened V by 2 bases and J by 2 bases, and 4 bases separated the two germline ends. CDR3 loop: CASSETTYNEQFF. The CDR3 bases are TGCGCCAGCAGTGAGACTACCTACAATGAGCAGTTCTTC.

Only one count was recorded for this clone. The chain couples TRBV2 to TRBJ1-2; D may be TRBD1 (5 bases). The CDR3 spans 15 residues. Germline CDR1 is SNHLY and CDR2 is FYNNEI. V was shortened by 2 bases and J by 8 bases, with 18 bases between the two germline ends. This CDR3 is CASSERQGILGGYTF. CDR3 DNA sequence: TGTGCCAGCAGTGAACGCCAGGGAATCTTGGGGGGCTACACCTTC.

This clone was seen more than once but under ten times. This chain uses TRBV9 with TRBJ1-6; 7 bases fit TRBD1. Germline CDR1 SGDLS, CDR2 YYNGEE. This CDR3 is 14 amino acids long. Trimming at V came to 7 bases and at J to 0 bases, leaving 1 base not matched to a gene. CDR3 amino acids: CASGDSSYNSPLHF. CDR3 bases: TGTGCCAGCGGGGACAGCTCCTATAATTCACCCCTCCACTTT.

This chain uses TRBV7-9 with TRBJ2-7, with TRBD1 matching 9 bases. CDR3 size: 15 residues. Germline V gene sequence: CDR1 SEHNR, CDR2 FQNEAQ (reference sequence). V lost 5 bases to trimming and J lost 9 bases; unmatched junction nucleotides: 14. The DNA for the CDR3 is TGTGCCAGCAGCCCCCGGGGACAGGGAATTTCGCCGCAGTACTTC. This translates into CASSPRGQGISPQYF.

This clone was counted a few times. The V call is TRBV7-6, the J call TRBJ2-1, with TRBD1 matching over 10 bases. This CDR3 comprises 16 residues. Germline V gene sequence: CDR1 SGHVS, CDR2 FNYEAQ. Trimming cost V 2 bases and J 10 bases; bases outside gene matches: 11. CDR3 region: CASSLWSGQGGNEQFF. CDR3 nucleotides: TGTGCCAGCAGCTTATGGTCCGGACAGGGGGGAAACGAGCAGTTCTTC.

The chain links TRBV5-1 to TRBJ1-5; a possible D gene is TRBD1 (5 bases). CDR3 size: 14 residues. Trimming left V 1 base short and J 4 bases short, with 9 bases between. The germline V gene encodes CDR1 SGHRS and CDR2 YFSETQ. CDR3 DNA: TGCGCCAGCAGCTTGAGGGGTGGGAATCAGCCCCAGCATTTT. This gives the protein CASSLRGGNQPQHF.

The chain has TRBV11-2 and TRBJ1-5, with 8 positions matching TRBD1. The germline V gene has CDR1 SGHAT and CDR2 FQNNGV. V shed 5 bases and J 7 bases; nucleotides not matched to a gene: 10. This CDR3 has 15 amino acids. The CDR3 region has the DNA TGTGCCAGCAGCGGCGGGACAGGTGGATACCAGCCCCAGCATTTT. It yields the protein CASSGGTGGYQPQHF.

Remarks on this clone: The germline gene is not matched at one end of the junction; a read error may be the cause. Other nucleotide sequences from this sample produce the same CDR3. The V call is TRBV5-6, the J call TRBJ1-5, with 8 bases fitting TRBD1. The CDR3 spans 17 residues. The germline CDR1 and CDR2 sequences are SGHDT and YYEEEE. CDR3 sequence (DNA): TGCGCCAGCAGCTTGGCTGCAGGGGGCGCGAGCAATCAGCCCCAGCATTTT. Amino acids: CASSLAAGGASNQPQHF.

The chain employs TRBV9 and TRBJ2-3, with TRBD2 matching 11 bases. CDR1 and CDR2 from the germline V gene are SGDLS and YYNGEE. The CDR3 has 15 amino acids. V shed 3 bases, J shed 5 bases, and the junction held 5 bases outside the gene matches. Here the CDR3 DNA reads TGTGCCAGCAGCGCGACTAGCGGGGCACTAGATACGCAGTATTTT. It codes for CASSATSGALDTQYF. Based on the CDR3 plus reference TRBV9 and TRBJ2-3, the full variable domain is DSGVTQTPKHLITATGQRVTLRCSPRSGDLSVYWYQQSLDQGLQFLIQYYNGEERAKGNILERFSAQQFPDLHSELNLSSLELGDSALYFCASSATSGALDTQYFGPGTRLTVL.

The genes are TRBV7-9 and TRBJ2-5, with TRBD2 as a possible D gene (6 bases). V gave up 8 bases and J gave up 3 bases, with 13 bases separating them. The CDR3 runs 13 residues. Germline CDR1 is SEHNR and CDR2 is FQNEAQ (reference sequence). The chain's CDR3 is CASRDGGEETQYF. The CDR3 DNA reads as TGTGCCAGCCGGGACGGGGGAGAAGAGACCCAGTACTTC. Looking up the rest from reference TRBV7-9 and TRBJ2-5 gives the full variable domain: DTGVSQNPRHKITKRGQNVTFRCDPISEHNRLYWYRQTLGQGPEFLTYFQNEAQLEKSRLLSDRFSAERPKGSFSTLEIQRTEQGDSAMYLCASRDGGEETQYFGPGTRLLVL.

The chain carries TRBV4-1 and TRBJ1-3; 9 nucleotides agree with TRBD1. There are 16 residues in the CDR3. The J segment lost 3 bases and the V segment lost 1 base, leaving 4 bases of the junction unmatched. CDR1 is MGHRA and CDR2 is YSYEKL in the germline V gene. The CDR3 loop reads CASSQVTGGRGNTIYF. DNA of the CDR3: TGCGCCAGCAGCCAAGTAACAGGGGGCCGTGGAAACACCATATATTTT.

The chain employs TRBV4-1 and TRBJ2-1, with 12 bases fitting TRBD2. V was clipped by 3 bases and J by 5 bases; unmatched bases: 8. The germline gives CDR1 MGHRA, CDR2 YSYEKL. This CDR3 is built from 17 residues. DNA of the CDR3: TGCGCCAGCAGCCACGGTATAGGACTAGCGGGAAACAATGAGCAGTTCTTC. Residues: CASSHGIGLAGNNEQFF.

The chain combines TRBV19 with TRBJ2-3, with a tentative D call TRBD2 (5 bases). The CDR3 is made up of 15 amino acids. The germline V gene encodes CDR1 LNHDA and CDR2 SQIVND (reference sequence). Trimming removed 5 bases from V and 3 bases from J, with 15 bases in between. The CDR3 region is CASSRREGLTDTQYF. CDR3 DNA sequence: TGTGCCAGTAGTCGCCGGGAAGGGCTTACAGATACGCAGTATTTT.

This chain uses TRBV5-5 with TRBJ2-1; tentative D call: TRBD1 (6 bases). CDR3 length equals 15 residues. The V and J ends lost 0 bases and 7 bases respectively, with 14 bases between them. CDR1 SGHKS and CDR2 YYEKEE come from the germline V gene (reference sequence). The CDR3 loop reads CASSLGDRLLNEQFF. CDR3 nucleotides: TGTGCCAGCAGCTTGGGTGACAGGCTTCTAAATGAGCAGTTCTTC. The variable domain in full, completed from reference TRBV5-5 and TRBJ2-1, reads DAGVTQSPTHLIKTRGQQVTLRCSPISGHKSVSWYQQVLGQGPQFIFQYYEKEERGRGNFPDRFSARQFPNYSSELNVNALLLGDSALYLCASSLGDRLLNEQFFGPGTRLTVL.

This chain connects TRBV23-1 to TRBJ2-1; D possibly corresponds to TRBD2 (5 bases). TRBV23-1 is reported as an ORF; its role is uncertain. This CDR3 contains 13 residues. The V end was cut by 4 bases, the J end by 12 bases, with 16 bases between. The CDR3 nucleotides are TGCGCCAGCAGTCGCTCGAACCGGGAACGGCAGTTCTTC. This gives the protein CASSRSNRERQFF.

The rearrangement uses TRBV11-3 and TRBJ2-7, with TRBD1 matching over 7 bases. The germline CDR1 and CDR2 sequences are SGHNT and YENEEA. Trimming at V came to 4 bases and at J to 3 bases, leaving 3 bases not matched to a gene. CDR3 size: 13 residues. The CDR3 DNA reads as TGTGCCAGCAGCTCCCGGGACAGCTACGAGCAGTACTTC. Translated: CASSSRDSYEQYF.

The chain couples TRBV12-2 to TRBJ2-7; the D call in the table, TRBD1, was not verified against the DNA. TRBV12-2 corresponds to a pseudogene. The CDR3 is 13 residues long. CDR3: CASQGSSSYEQYF. The CDR3 nucleotides are TGTGCAAGCCAGGGGTCCAGCTCCTACGAGCAGTACTTC.

This chain links TRBV6-1 with TRBJ2-5; unclear D gene. The V gene lost 3 bases and the J gene lost 0 bases, with 8 bases spanning the gap. In germline, CDR1 is MNHNS, CDR2 SASEGT. This CDR3 has 14 amino acids. The CDR3 nucleotides are TGTGCCAGCAGTGACTACTCGTACCAAGAGACCCAGTACTTC. This encodes CASSDYSYQETQYF.

The genes are TRBV18 and TRBJ1-6; D remains ambiguous. The CDR3 length is 16 residues. The V gene's germline CDR1 is KGHSH and CDR2 LQKENI. V lost 2 bases to trimming and J lost 1 base, with 9 bases between them. The CDR3 nucleotides read TGTGCCAGCTCACCATTCCCCGAGTCCTATAATTCACCCCTCCACTTT. Translation gives CASSPFPESYNSPLHF.

This clone was seen a single time. This CDR3 is CASIIDRDYGYTF. The CDR3 nucleotides read TGTGCCAGTATAATAGACAGGGACTATGGCTACACCTTC. V and J are TRBV19 and TRBJ1-2; 7 bases line up with TRBD1. The CDR3 extends over 13 amino acids. J gave up 3 bases and V 7 bases, and 5 bases lay outside the gene matches. Germline-derived CDR1 and CDR2 are LNHDA and SQIVND (reference sequence).

The chain joins TRBV5-1 to TRBJ1-2; 7 bases agree with TRBD1. The CDR3 runs 14 residues. V was clipped by 0 bases and J by 8 bases; unmatched bases: 7. Germline CDR1 is SGHRS and CDR2 is YFSETQ. CDR3 region: CASSLGQGISGYTF. CDR3 DNA sequence: TGCGCCAGCAGCTTGGGACAGGGAATAAGCGGCTACACCTTC.

V and J are TRBV27 and TRBJ2-2; D remains ambiguous. Trimming pared 2 bases from V and 7 bases from J, leaving 11 bases between. Germline V gives CDR1 MNHEY, CDR2 SMNVEV (reference sequence). CDR3 length: 14 amino acids. The CDR3 reads CASSLLQSVGELFF. Written as DNA, the CDR3 is TGTGCCAGCAGTTTACTACAGTCTGTCGGGGAGCTGTTTTTT.

The chain employs TRBV11-2 and TRBJ1-2, with a tentative D call TRBD1 (5 bases). The V end lost 5 bases, the J end lost 4 bases, and 14 bases lay between the germline ends. The germline V gene encodes CDR1 SGHAT and CDR2 FQNNGV. This CDR3 is 14 amino acids long. The CDR3 is CASSPGGVGYGYTF. CDR3 coding DNA: TGTGCCAGCAGCCCCGGAGGGGTAGGCTATGGCTACACCTTC.

This chain uses TRBV10-3 with TRBJ2-1; 11 bases fit TRBD2. Germline-derived CDR1 and CDR2 are ENHRY and SYGVKD. V lost 2 bases and J lost 9; bases outside the gene matches: 3. The CDR3 has 14 residues. As DNA, the CDR3 is TGTGCCATCAGTGAGGCTAGCGGGGGGCCTGAGCAGTTCTTC. Translation: CAISEASGGPEQFF.

The rearrangement links TRBV19 to TRBJ1-2, with D unclear. This CDR3 has 16 residues. Germline loops: CDR1 LNHDA, CDR2 SQIVND (reference sequence). V lost 3 bases, J lost 7 bases, and 21 bases lay in between. CDR3 sequence (DNA): TGTGCCAGTAGTATGGAGGGAATTAATCTATTCAGTGGCTACACCTTC. Its protein product is CASSMEGINLFSGYTF.

This chain uses TRBV4-3 with TRBJ1-6, with 10 bases fitting TRBD1. V trimming: 1 base; J trimming: 3 bases; junction bases outside the gene matches: 0. CDR1 and CDR2 from the germline V gene are LGHNA and YSLEER. This CDR3 has 16 residues. The CDR3 sequence is CASSQGTGGYNSPLHF. CDR3 DNA: TGCGCCAGCAGCCAAGGGACAGGGGGCTATAATTCACCCCTCCACTTT.

The chain joins TRBV14 to TRBJ2-5; 8 bases agree with TRBD1. The length of the CDR3 is 14 residues. Germline V gives CDR1 SGHDN, CDR2 FVKESK. With 4 bases clipped from V and 4 bases from J, the junction kept 5 bases outside the gene matches. Written as DNA, the CDR3 is TGTGCCAGCAGCCTGCTAGGACAGGGAGAGACCCAGTACTTC. This gives the protein CASSLLGQGETQYF.

This chain joins TRBV2 and TRBJ2-7; a possible D gene is TRBD1 (6 bases). The CDR3 runs to 14 residues. Trimming took 2 bases from V and 6 from J, leaving 14 bases between them. The germline V gene encodes CDR1 SNHLY and CDR2 FYNNEI. Written as DNA, the CDR3 is TGTGCCAGCAGTGAACAGGGGTACTACGTCGAGCAGTACTTC. It translates to CASSEQGYYVEQYF. The whole variable domain, filled in from reference TRBV2 and TRBJ2-7, reads EPEVTQTPSHQVTQMGQEVILRCVPISNHLYFYWYRQILGQKVEFLVSFYNNEISEKSEIFDDQFSVERPDGSNFTLKIRSTKLEDSAMYFCASSEQGYYVEQYFGPGTRLTVT.

This chain uses TRBV7-2 with TRBJ1-6; 9 positions match TRBD1. The germline CDR1 and CDR2 sequences are SGHTA and FQGNSA. This CDR3 comprises 14 residues. V shed 5 bases, J shed 9 bases, and the junction held 5 bases outside the gene matches. In nucleotides, the CDR3 is TGTGCCAGCAGCAGGACAGGGGAAGTTTCACCCCTCCACTTT. It specifies CASSRTGEVSPLHF.